The clone carrying this T cell receptor beta chain was observed a handful of times. Its specificity is unknown. V lost 1 base and J 1 base, leaving 10 bases between the germline ends. Germline V gene sequence: CDR1 MGHRA, CDR2 YSYEKL. The CDR3 sequence is 15 residues long. This record belongs to a study of early T cells in non-severe SARS-CoV-2 infection. Study as a whole: Bulk RNA taken from unsorted whole blood was sequenced, leaving chains unpaired.

Study outcomes and limitations: VDJdb matches were skewed toward anti-spike CD8 T cell responses.

Unique molecular identifiers were attached to individual cDNA molecules. TCRdb re-analysed the 5' RACE reads in MiXCR, keeping a single row per CDR3 protein. This table holds about 77,000 distinct CDR3 sequences, roughly 12% found once. The starting material was whole blood, obtained at baseline. The chain joins TRBV4-1 to TRBJ1-1; D is uncertain. The TCR was taken from an adult who was a healthcare worker with PCR-confirmed SARS-CoV-2 infection or an uninfected control (not recorded which). The donor label of this sample is uncertain. CDR3: CASSQGHIPNTEAFF. CDR3 nucleotides: TGCGCCAGCAGCCAAGGACACATACCGAACACTGAAGCTTTCTTT.